This T cell receptor beta chain was documented in a study of blood T cell dynamics during melanoma immunotherapy. Study context: Standard first-line treatment here was pembrolizumab or nivolumab plus ipilimumab in metastatic melanoma.

The time point denotes: week 3, after first cycle of checkpoint inhibitor. At 12 weeks after first infusion, RECIST 1.1 defined response for most patients. Generated by immunoSEQ multiplex PCR, the TCRdb table keeps only in-frame clones and is missing some. In the table there are approximately 14,000 clones, 86% of which are singletons. The CDR3 has 15 amino acids. Trimming left V 5 bases short and J 4 bases short, with 17 bases between. From germline, CDR1 is MDHEN and CDR2 SYDVKM. Findings of the study overall: Clones driving repertoire changes may be melanoma-specific or general immune activation. Disease-control patients' PBMC repertoires became either more clonal or more diverse at W3.

Remarks on this clone: The antigen is not known.

Specimen: blood, collected from a patient treated with checkpoint blockade. This TCR derives from a human donor with melanoma. The chain links TRBV28 to TRBJ1-2, with unresolved D. CDR3: CASSAKVGAFYGYTF. CDR3 bases: TGTGCCAGCAGTGCGAAGGTGGGCGCTTTCTATGGCTACACCTTC.